This T cell receptor (beta chain) derives from a study of T cells in Graves' hyperthyroidism and ophthalmopathy. On the study more broadly: Peripheral blood was acquired at first diagnosis, ahead of any therapy whatsoever. Study-wide results and caveats: Ophthalmopathy and stable hyperthyroidism were told apart by a 13 V-J model. For ophthalmopathy, model prediction preceded onset by a median roughly 6.5 months. Among clonotypes expanded in thyroid above 0.001, most were also found in blood.

This clonotype was observed many times. The antigen is not known. There were TCR beta CDR3 regions amplified from RNA transcripts. First-round RT-PCR of the TCR CDR3 relied on the HTBI primer set. From the multiplex PCR reads, TCRdb called clonotypes with MiXCR, one entry per CDR3 protein. The sample lists about 600,000 distinct CDR3 sequences; approximately 16% were seen once. The germline V and J ends were trimmed by 2 bases and 2 bases, with 7 bases remaining between them. CDR3 length: 14 residues. The sample consisted of blood. This TCR came from a woman aged 40-49 years with Graves' ophthalmopathy. V usage is TRBV12-3 or TRBV12-4 and J usage is TRBJ1-3; D remains ambiguous. The CDR3 sequence: CASSLRGTGNTIYF. For the CDR3, the DNA is TGTGCCAGCAGTTTACGGGGAACTGGAAACACCATATATTTT.